Described below is a single T cell receptor (beta chain) sequence and its context. This sample was included in a study of blood T cell repertoires in COVID-19. Study overall: COVID-19 samples from acute and convalescent phases originated in the United States, Italy and Spain. T cells, B-cell-depleted T cells, or PBMCs supplied cDNA or gDNA.

In the original workflow: Quantification of nucleated cells was approximated via reference gene primer amplification. TCRdb keeps only in-frame clones here, not all; method: immunoSEQ multiplex PCR. Clone size and V and J calls were adopted from that table, with D and trimming inferred from the DNA. The profile shows roughly 150,000 clones, about four fifths of them singletons. Germline lookup yields CDR1 SGHRS and CDR2 YFSETQ. V gave up 0 bases and J gave up 5 bases; unmatched junction bases: 5. This CDR3 region has 17 residues. This receptor was taken from a woman of 80 years or more with acute or convalescent COVID-19. Material for sequencing was peripheral blood. The V gene is TRBV5-1, the J gene TRBJ1-6, with TRBD1 matching over 10 bases. The CDR3 sequence: CASSLGSGTGDNSPLHF. The CDR3 DNA sequence: TGCGCCAGCAGCTTGGGGTCTGGGACAGGGGATAATTCACCCCTCCACTTT.